Below are 23 T cell receptor beta chains sequenced from a single sample in a study of blood T cell repertoires in COVID-19. Clones were read by immunoSEQ multiplex PCR, and TCRdb kept only the in-frame ones, dropping some. The sample lists around 180,000 clones, approximately 86% occurring once. The specimen was peripheral blood. These receptors were collected from a woman aged 25 to 45 with active or convalescent COVID-19.

This rearrangement joins TRBV15 to TRBJ2-1, with unresolved D. From germline, CDR1 is LNHNV and CDR2 YYDKDF (reference sequence). This CDR3 region has 13 residues. With 2 bases removed from V and 6 bases from J, the gap between germline ends came to 8 bases. Written as DNA, the CDR3 is TGTGCCACCAGCAGACTAGAAGTCAATGAGCAGTTCTTC. It translates to CATSRLEVNEQFF.

The chain carries TRBV11-2 and TRBJ1-4, with D perhaps matching TRBD1 (6 bases). Per the germline V gene, CDR1 is SGHAT and CDR2 is FQNNGV. The length of the CDR3 is 15 residues. The V and J ends lost 6 bases and 8 bases respectively, with 19 bases between them. The CDR3 coding sequence is TGTGCCAGCAGGGACCAGGGGATAGGCGGGGAAAAACTGTTTTTT. Translating gives CASRDQGIGGEKLFF.

The chain employs TRBV4-1 and TRBJ1-5; 10 bases are a match to TRBD1. V was pared by 2 bases and J by 5 bases, with 3 bases of the junction left unmatched. The CDR3 loop spans 15 amino acids. Germline-derived CDR1 and CDR2 are MGHRA and YSYEKL. The CDR3, as DNA: TGCGCCAGCAGCCAAATGGGACAGGGGTATCAGCCCCAGCATTTT. It translates to CASSQMGQGYQPQHF.

The rearrangement uses TRBV6-6 and TRBJ1-5; 9 bases match TRBD1. Per germline, CDR1 MNHNY and CDR2 SVGAGI (reference sequence). The CDR3 spans 16 residues. Losses at the gene ends were 2 bases for V and 9 bases for J; bases not matched to a gene: 11. CDR3 nucleotide sequence: TGTGCCAGCAGTTACCCGACAGGGGGGCCTCGGTGGCCCCAGCATTTT. It yields the protein CASSYPTGGPRWPQHF.

The chain employs TRBV25-1 and TRBJ1-2, with D perhaps TRBD1 (6 bases). Trimming removed 3 bases from V and 2 bases from J, with 7 bases in between. Germline CDR1 MGHDK, CDR2 SYGVNS. CDR3 length: 13 residues. The CDR3 reads CASSDDRNYGYTF. The CDR3 nucleotides read TGTGCCAGCAGTGATGACAGGAACTATGGCTACACCTTC.

The CDR3 bases are TGCAGTGCTAGTGGGGCGGGACCAGATACGCAGTATTTT. Encoded protein: CSASGAGPDTQYF. The chain couples TRBV20-1 to TRBJ2-3, with D tentatively TRBD2 (6 bases). CDR1 and CDR2 (germline): DFQATT, SNEGSKA (reference sequence). The V and J ends lost 3 bases and 4 bases respectively, with 11 bases between them. CDR3 length equals 13 residues.

This chain joins TRBV14 and TRBJ1-5; D call uncertain. The CDR3 spans 13 residues. The ends were cut back, 1 base at V and 4 bases at J, with 5 bases in the middle. Germline V gene sequence: CDR1 SGHDN, CDR2 FVKESK. The CDR3 region is CASSQGANQPQHF. DNA of the CDR3: TGTGCCAGCAGCCAAGGGGCGAATCAGCCCCAGCATTTT.

The chain is built from TRBV28 and TRBJ1-2; TRBD1 aligns across 7 bases. J gave up 8 bases and V 5 bases, and 11 bases lay outside the gene matches. CDR1 and CDR2 (germline): MDHEN, SYDVKM. The CDR3 runs to 14 residues. This CDR3 reads CASSTNTGAGGYTF. In nucleotides, the CDR3 is TGTGCCAGCAGTACGAATACAGGGGCAGGGGGCTACACCTTC.

V gene TRBV2 combines with J gene TRBJ1-5; the D gene is possibly TRBD1 (6 bases). CDR1 SNHLY and CDR2 FYNNEI come from the germline V gene. The CDR3 totals 15 residues. V gave up 5 bases and J gave up 4 bases, with 15 bases separating them. CDR3 nucleotide sequence: TGTGCCAGCAGTACCTACGGGACAAGTAATCAGCCCCAGCATTTT. It encodes CASSTYGTSNQPQHF.

The rearrangement uses TRBV19 and TRBJ2-3; D is undetermined. The V gene lost 1 base and the J gene lost 1 base, with 6 bases spanning the gap. CDR3 length: 14 amino acids. Germline assignment: CDR1 LNHDA and CDR2 SQIVND (reference sequence). The CDR3 loop is CASSIVQGTDTQYF. DNA of the CDR3: TGTGCCAGTAGTATAGTTCAGGGCACAGATACGCAGTATTTT.

This rearrangement joins TRBV19 to TRBJ1-3; 9 nucleotides agree with TRBD1. The CDR3 is 16 amino acids. In germline, CDR1 is LNHDA, CDR2 SQIVND (reference sequence). V lost 5 bases to trimming and J lost 0 bases; unmatched junction nucleotides: 5. Written as DNA, the CDR3 is TGTGCCAGTAGTTACGGGACAGGGCCCTCTGGAAACACCATATATTTT. Translated: CASSYGTGPSGNTIYF. Together with reference TRBV19 and TRBJ1-3, the CDR3 gives the full variable domain: DGGITQSPKYLFRKEGQNVTLSCEQNLNHDAMYWYRQDPGQGLRLIYYSQIVNDFQKGDIAEGYSVSREKKESFPLTVTSAQKNPTAFYLCASSYGTGPSGNTIYFGEGSWLTVV.

This chain uses TRBV6-5 with TRBJ1-2; TRBD1 aligns across 10 bases. Per the germline V gene, CDR1 is MNHEY and CDR2 is SVGAGI. With V trimmed by 6 bases and J by 5 bases, 3 bases remained unmatched. The CDR3 totals 13 residues. The CDR3 loop reads CASSPDRGYGYTF. The CDR3 DNA reads as TGTGCCAGCAGCCCGGACAGGGGGTATGGCTACACCTTC.

This chain joins TRBV28 and TRBJ1-3; 8 bases align to TRBD1. CDR1 and CDR2 from the germline V gene are MDHEN and SYDVKM. The CDR3 extends over 16 amino acids. Unmatched junction bases numbered 10, after V lost 6 bases and J lost 3 bases. The CDR3 reads CASRSPTGQGGNTIYF. In nucleotides, the CDR3 is TGTGCCAGCAGGTCACCTACTGGACAGGGTGGAAACACCATATATTTT.

V gene TRBV4-1 combines with J gene TRBJ1-1; 9 positions match TRBD1. The junction had 4 bases not matched to a gene; V was cut back by 1 base and J by 1 base. This CDR3 has 16 amino acids. Germline CDR1 and CDR2: MGHRA and YSYEKL. The CDR3 here is CASSQGRGQGNTEAFF. The CDR3, as DNA: TGCGCCAGCAGCCAAGGCCGGGGACAGGGGAACACTGAAGCTTTCTTT.

CDR3 in amino acids: CASSYGETYEQYF. The CDR3 bases are TGTGCCAGCAGTTACGGGGAGACCTACGAGCAGTACTTC. J is TRBJ2-7 and V is TRBV6-5; D perhaps matches TRBD2 (5 bases). V lost 2 bases, J lost 2 bases, and 7 bases lay in between. The CDR3 is made up of 13 amino acids. The germline gives CDR1 MNHEY, CDR2 SVGAGI.

The chain couples TRBV29-1 to TRBJ1-2; D is uncertain. Germline V CDR1 and CDR2: SQVTM, ANQGSEA. V was shortened by 4 bases and J by 4 bases, with 10 bases between the two germline ends. The CDR3 has 12 amino acids. CDR3 amino acids: CSVGESGYGYTF. Written as DNA, the CDR3 is TGCAGCGTTGGAGAGTCCGGCTATGGCTACACCTTC.

This sequence joins TRBV6-6 and TRBJ1-1; TRBD1 agrees at 8 bases. The CDR3 contains 15 residues. Germline V gene data show CDR1 as MNHNY and CDR2 as SVGAGI (reference sequence). V dropped 8 bases and J dropped 1; count of bases not matched to a gene: 9. The CDR3 sequence is CASANSGQGNTEAFF. DNA for the CDR3: TGTGCCAGCGCCAACTCCGGACAGGGGAACACTGAAGCTTTCTTT.

CDR3 protein: CARTEVPWREGSGELFF. The CDR3 nucleotides are TGTGCCAGGACGGAGGTGCCCTGGCGGGAGGGCAGCGGGGAGCTGTTTTTT. This chain joins TRBV24-1 and TRBJ2-2; 9 bases are a match to TRBD2. Losses at the gene ends were 11 bases for V and 7 bases for J; bases not matched to a gene: 19. This CDR3 has 17 amino acids. In germline, CDR1 is KGHDR, CDR2 SFDVKD.

Only one count was recorded for this clone. The chain uses TRBV2 and TRBJ2-1; D might be TRBD1 (5 bases). Trimming left V 8 bases short and J 12 bases short, with 14 bases between. The germline V gene has CDR1 SNHLY and CDR2 FYNNEI. There are 11 residues in the CDR3. The CDR3 DNA reads TGTGCCAGCGATACCCAGGGAATGCAGTTCTTC. Its translation is CASDTQGMQFF.

The chain combines TRBV18 with TRBJ1-4; perhaps TRBD1 as D (6 bases). The CDR3 has 16 residues. Germline values: CDR1 KGHSH, CDR2 LQKENI. The V end was cut by 1 base, the J end by 4 bases, with 13 bases between. The CDR3, as DNA: TGTGCCAGCTCACCACTTGGGGGCGCGAATAATGAAAAACTGTTTTTT. Its translation: CASSPLGGANNEKLFF. The entire variable domain, with the rest obtained from reference TRBV18 and TRBJ1-4, is as follows: NAGVMQNPRHLVRRRGQEARLRCSPMKGHSHVYWYRQLPEEGLKFMVYLQKENIIDESGMPKERFSAEFPKEGPSILRIQQVVRGDSAAYFCASSPLGGANNEKLFFGSGTQLSVL.

This clone was observed a single time. The chain employs TRBV19 and TRBJ2-1; TRBD2 aligns across 11 bases. Per germline, CDR1 LNHDA and CDR2 SQIVND (reference sequence). J gave up 2 bases and V 6 bases, and 3 bases lay outside the gene matches. This CDR3 region has 15 residues. The CDR3 protein is CASSFSGGAYNEQFF. The CDR3 bases are TGTGCCAGTAGCTTTAGCGGGGGGGCCTACAATGAGCAGTTCTTC.

The chain has TRBV10-3 and TRBJ1-5; D remains unclear. CDR1 ENHRY and CDR2 SYGVKD come from the germline V gene. Trimming shortened V by 3 bases and J by 2 bases, and 8 bases separated the two germline ends. There are 14 residues in the CDR3. CDR3 bases: TGTGCCATCAGTGACCCGCCGGGCAATCAGCCCCAGCATTTT. Protein product: CAISDPPGNQPQHF.

The V call is TRBV6-6, the J call TRBJ1-2; D gene uncertain. The V end was cut by 8 bases, the J end by 6 bases, with 13 bases between. Germline values: CDR1 MNHNY, CDR2 SVGAGI (reference sequence). The CDR3 totals 12 residues. DNA of the CDR3: TGTGCCAGCGCCCAATACGAGGATGGCTACACCTTC. This encodes CASAQYEDGYTF.